The 5 T cell receptor beta chains below all came from one sample that was sequenced in a study of CD8 T cells in ankylosing spondylitis. TCRdb independently ran MiXCR on the 5' RACE reads; one entry per CDR3 protein. The table includes about 120,000 distinct CDR3 sequences, roughly 13% detected once. The sample comprised blood, either unsorted or a sorted T cell fraction (not recorded which). The receptors here all came from a female donor with ankylosing spondylitis or in good health (not recorded which).

This clonotype was observed a handful of times. The chain has TRBV6-5 and TRBJ2-2; unclear D gene. Germline CDR1 is MNHEY and CDR2 is SVGAGI. V lost 0 bases and J 5 bases, leaving 13 bases between the germline ends. The CDR3 covers 16 residues. DNA for the CDR3: TGTGCCAGCAGTTACTCGGACCCCAGTGGGACCGGGGAGCTGTTTTTT. Translating gives CASSYSDPSGTGELFF.

To note about this clonotype: The junction departs from the called germline gene at one end, perhaps through a read error. The chain carries TRBV30 and TRBJ2-3; 8 nucleotides match TRBD1. Germline V gene data show CDR1 as GTSNPN and CDR2 as SVGIG (reference sequence). CDR3 size: 15 residues. The CDR3 loop is CARSVWDRSTDTQYF. The CDR3 nucleotides read TGTGCCCGGAGTGTTTGGGACAGGAGCACAGATACGCAGTATTTT.

The J gene is TRBJ1-2, the V gene TRBV6-1, with TRBD1 matching 7 bases. V gave up 7 bases and J gave up 5 bases; unmatched junction bases: 10. The CDR3 is made up of 14 amino acids. Germline CDR1 is MNHNS and CDR2 is SASEGT. This CDR3 reads CASTRQGLEYGYTF. The CDR3 bases are TGTGCCAGCACCCGACAGGGTCTAGAATATGGCTACACCTTC.

Ten or more counts support this clonotype. The chain has TRBV28 and TRBJ1-3; D might be TRBD1 (6 bases). Germline CDR1 reads MDHEN; CDR2 reads SYDVKM. The CDR3 consists of 15 residues. V was cut by 3 bases and J by 3 bases, with 12 bases left in between. The CDR3 region is CASSFSGASGNTIYF. The CDR3 DNA sequence: TGTGCCAGCAGTTTTTCGGGGGCTAGTGGAAACACCATATATTTT.

This clonotype has just a few counts. The CDR3 loop is CASSLLAGGGYEQYF. The DNA for the CDR3 is TGCGCCAGCAGCTTGTTGGCGGGAGGAGGGTACGAGCAGTACTTC. The V call is TRBV5-1, the J call TRBJ2-7, with 8 bases lining up with TRBD2. Per germline, CDR1 SGHRS and CDR2 YFSETQ. The trim removed 1 base at V and 4 bases at J, leaving 7 bases unmatched. The CDR3 sequence is 15 residues long. Full variable domain (remainder filled in from reference TRBV5-1 and TRBJ2-7): KAGVTQTPRYLIKTRGQQVTLSCSPISGHRSVSWYQQTPGQGLQFLFEYFSETQRNKGNFPGRFSGRQFSNSRSEMNVSTLELGDSALYLCASSLLAGGGYEQYFGPGTRLTVT.